A selection of T cell receptor beta chains follows, all from one sample in a study of blood T cell repertoires in COVID-19. Repertoires were generated with immunoSEQ multiplex PCR, while TCRdb's copy carries only in-frame clones and drops some. The table shows approximately 120,000 clones, with around four fifths occurring only once. The material sequenced was peripheral blood. The receptors here all came from a man older than 75 with active or convalescent COVID-19. CDR3s include the opening cysteine and the closing phenylalanine or tryptophan. The D gene is left open where the match is weak. Clone size is stated in some rows and not others, as once, few, many or a class when expanded.

d_call clone_size j_call v_call cdr3_aa cdr3_nt
- - TRBJ1-4 TRBV28 CASSIRGYSLGLFF TGTGCCAGCAGTATACGGGGGTACTCGTTGGGACTGTTTTTT
- - TRBJ1-2 TRBV15 CATSSLNYGYTF TGTGCCACCAGCAGCCTGAACTATGGCTACACCTTC
- - TRBJ1-5 TRBV6-5 CASRGGGNQPQHF TGTGCCAGCAGAGGGGGGGGTAATCAGCCCCAGCATTTT
TRBD1 once TRBJ1-2 TRBV19 CASKRQGANLANYGYTF TGTGCCAGTAAGAGACAGGGGGCGAACCTAGCTAACTATGGCTACACCTTC
- - TRBJ1-2 TRBV7-8 CASSFIGFSGYTF TGTGCCAGCAGCTTCATCGGGTTTAGTGGCTACACCTTC
- - TRBJ2-6 TRBV5-4 CASSLSGAGANVLTF TGTGCCAGCAGCTTGTCGGGGGCTGGGGCCAACGTCCTGACTTTC
TRBD2 - TRBJ2-3 TRBV7-6 CASSLGPSGGITDTQYF TGTGCCAGCAGCTTAGGGCCTAGCGGGGGGATCACAGATACGCAGTATTTT
TRBD2 few TRBJ2-7 TRBV7-2 CASKVVAGGQSYEQYF TGTGCCAGCAAAGTAGTAGCGGGGGGCCAATCCTACGAGCAGTACTTC
- - TRBJ2-7 TRBV5-6 CASSLQASYEQYF TGTGCCAGCAGCTTACAGGCGTCCTACGAGCAGTACTTC
TRBD1 - TRBJ1-1 TRBV7-9 CASSRQGVTEAFF TGTGCCAGCAGCCGACAGGGGGTGACTGAAGCTTTCTTT
TRBD1 few TRBJ1-1 TRBV29-1 CSGSTGVNTEAFF TGCAGCGGATCGACAGGGGTTAACACTGAAGCTTTCTTT
TRBD2 - TRBJ2-7 TRBV5-6 CASHPPAGNEQYF TGTGCCAGCCACCCCCCAGCGGGGAACGAGCAGTACTTC
TRBD2 - TRBJ2-5 TRBV5-1 CASQPGGARETQYF TGCGCCAGCCAGCCCGGGGGGGCCCGAGAGACCCAGTACTTC
TRBD1 - TRBJ1-1 TRBV5-1 CASSLLQGADTEAFF TGCGCCAGCAGCTTGTTGCAGGGGGCTGACACTGAAGCTTTCTTT
- few TRBJ2-7 TRBV4-3 CASSQVGGADGEQYF TGCGCCAGCAGCCAAGTCGGCGGTGCCGACGGCGAGCAGTACTTC
TRBD1 - TRBJ1-5 TRBV12-3/TRBV12-4 CARPGGSNQPQHF TGTGCCAGACCAGGGGGAAGCAATCAGCCCCAGCATTTT
TRBD1 - TRBJ2-5 TRBV5-1 CASSPTGDLETQYF TGCGCCAGCAGCCCGACAGGGGACCTAGAGACCCAGTACTTC
TRBD2 once TRBJ2-7 TRBV7-7 CASSLEAGDHEQYF TGTGCTAGCAGCTTAGAAGCGGGGGATCACGAGCAGTACTTC
- - TRBJ2-5 TRBV2 CASKKLVQETQYF TGTGCCAGCAAGAAACTAGTACAAGAGACCCAGTACTTC
- - TRBJ1-5 TRBV23-1 CASSPIGQPPQPQHF TGCGCCAGCAGTCCTATTGGACAGCCTCCACAGCCCCAGCATTTT
TRBD1 few TRBJ1-6 TRBV5-1 CASSQDRDDSPLHF TGCGCCAGCAGCCAAGACAGGGACGATTCACCCCTCCACTTT
TRBD1 - TRBJ2-2 TRBV7-2 CASRPGQGYGELFF TGTGCCAGCAGACCGGGACAGGGATACGGGGAGCTGTTTTTT
- - TRBJ2-5 TRBV7-2 CASRPDKPETQYF TGTGCCAGCAGGCCAGACAAGCCGGAGACCCAGTACTTC
- - TRBJ1-2 TRBV6-5 CASRPNTFTTYGYTF TGTGCCAGCAGACCCAACACCTTTACCACCTATGGCTACACCTTC
TRBD2 - TRBJ2-5 TRBV11-2 CASAGTSGASGETQYF TGTGCCAGCGCCGGGACTAGCGGGGCCAGCGGGGAGACCCAGTACTTC
TRBD2 few TRBJ2-5 TRBV4-3 CASSQDTPTSGQETQYF TGCGCCAGCAGCCAAGATACCCCTACTAGCGGACAAGAGACCCAGTACTTC
TRBD2 few TRBJ2-7 TRBV7-2 CASSFPLAGAGAYEQYF TGTGCCAGCAGCTTTCCACTAGCGGGGGCCGGGGCCTACGAGCAGTACTTC
- - TRBJ2-2 TRBV12-1 CASSRLLAGGRTGELFF TGTGCCAGCAGCCGCCTACTAGCGGGGGGGCGTACCGGGGAGCTGTTTTTT
- - TRBJ1-2 TRBV5-6 CASSFRGGYTF TGTGCCAGCAGCTTCAGGGGTGGCTACACCTTC
TRBD2 once TRBJ2-5 TRBV7-3 CASSQVGTSGGAGETQYF TGTGCCAGCAGCCAAGTAGGGACTAGCGGGGGGGCCGGTGAGACCCAGTACTTC
- - TRBJ2-5 TRBV7-2 CASSLATGETQYF TGTGCCAGCAGCTTAGCGACGGGGGAGACCCAGTACTTC
TRBD2 - TRBJ2-5 TRBV9 CASSPWGGEKETQYF TGTGCCAGCAGCCCCTGGGGGGGGGAAAAAGAGACCCAGTACTTC
TRBD1 - TRBJ1-4 TRBV6-6 CASSQGASNEKLFF TGTGCCAGCAGCCAGGGGGCGAGTAATGAAAAACTGTTTTTT
TRBD1 - TRBJ2-5 TRBV29-1 CSASGQGNKETQYF TGCAGCGCCTCGGGACAGGGGAATAAGGAGACCCAGTACTTC
TRBD1 - TRBJ2-7 TRBV3-1/TRBV3-2 CASSPGQGDYEQYF TGTGCCAGCAGCCCGGGACAGGGAGACTACGAGCAGTACTTC
- once TRBJ1-1 TRBV3-1/TRBV3-2 CASRGMTANTEAFF TGTGCCAGCAGAGGGATGACAGCGAACACTGAAGCTTTCTTT
- - TRBJ2-3 TRBV7-2 CASSWGEPTDTQYF TGTGCCAGCAGCTGGGGGGAACCCACAGATACGCAGTATTTT
- few TRBJ1-2 TRBV9 CASSGGFVGPSYGYTF TGTGCCAGCAGCGGAGGGTTCGTGGGTCCGAGCTATGGCTACACCTTC
- - TRBJ1-2 TRBV12-3/TRBV12-4 CASSPPGEAGYTF TGTGCCAGCAGTCCCCCAGGGGAAGCTGGCTACACCTTC
- - TRBJ1-4 TRBV6-2/TRBV6-3 CASSHGEKLFF TGTGCCAGCAGCCACGGGGAAAAACTGTTTTTT
TRBD1 - TRBJ2-5 TRBV6-2/TRBV6-3 CASSQQGRVWETQYF TGTGCCAGCAGTCAACAGGGGCGGGTTTGGGAGACCCAGTACTTC
- - TRBJ2-1 TRBV19 CASILWAGAFNNEQFF TGTGCCAGTATCCTCTGGGCGGGGGCGTTCAACAATGAGCAGTTCTTC